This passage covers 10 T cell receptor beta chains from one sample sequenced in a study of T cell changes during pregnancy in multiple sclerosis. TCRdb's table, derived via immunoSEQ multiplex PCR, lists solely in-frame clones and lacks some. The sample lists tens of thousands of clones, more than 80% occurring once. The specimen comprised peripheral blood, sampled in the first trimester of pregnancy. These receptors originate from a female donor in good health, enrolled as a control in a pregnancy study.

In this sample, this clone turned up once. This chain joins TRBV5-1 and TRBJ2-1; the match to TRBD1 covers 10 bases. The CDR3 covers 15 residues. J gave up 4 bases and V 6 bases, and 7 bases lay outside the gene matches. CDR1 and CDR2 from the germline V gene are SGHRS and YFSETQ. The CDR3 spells CASTKPGQGYNEQFF. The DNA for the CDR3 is TGCGCCAGCACCAAACCGGGACAGGGGTACAATGAGCAGTTCTTC.

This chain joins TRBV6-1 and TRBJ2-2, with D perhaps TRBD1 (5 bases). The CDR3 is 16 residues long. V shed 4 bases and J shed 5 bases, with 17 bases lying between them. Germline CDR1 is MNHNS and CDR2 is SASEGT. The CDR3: CASSGGYGMWTGELFF. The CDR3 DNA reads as TGTGCCAGCAGTGGGGGCTATGGGATGTGGACCGGGGAGCTGTTTTTT.

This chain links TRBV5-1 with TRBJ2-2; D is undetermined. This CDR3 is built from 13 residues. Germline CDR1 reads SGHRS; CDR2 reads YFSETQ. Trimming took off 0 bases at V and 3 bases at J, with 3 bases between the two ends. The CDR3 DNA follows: TGCGCCAGCAGCTTGGCCGACACCGGGGAGCTGTTTTTT. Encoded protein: CASSLADTGELFF.

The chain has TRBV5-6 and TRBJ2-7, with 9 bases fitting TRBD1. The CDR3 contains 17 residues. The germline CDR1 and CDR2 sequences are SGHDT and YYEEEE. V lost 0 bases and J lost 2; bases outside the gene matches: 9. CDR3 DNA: TGTGCCAGCAGCTTGGAAGGGACAGGGCTAATGACCTACGAGCAGTACTTC. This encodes CASSLEGTGLMTYEQYF.

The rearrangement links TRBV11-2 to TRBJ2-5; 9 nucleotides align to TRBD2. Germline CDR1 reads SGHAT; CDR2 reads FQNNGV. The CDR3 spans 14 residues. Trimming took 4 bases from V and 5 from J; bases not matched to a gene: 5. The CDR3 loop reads CASSSAGLAETQYF. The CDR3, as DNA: TGTGCCAGCAGCTCCGCCGGACTAGCGGAGACCCAGTACTTC.

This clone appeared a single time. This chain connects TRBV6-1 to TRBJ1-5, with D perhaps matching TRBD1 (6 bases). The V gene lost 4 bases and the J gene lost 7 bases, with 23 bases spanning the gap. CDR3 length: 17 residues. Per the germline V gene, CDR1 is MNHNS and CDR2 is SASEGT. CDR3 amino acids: CASSAYLTGGAGQPQHF. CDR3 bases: TGTGCCAGCAGTGCATATTTAACGGGGGGCGCGGGACAGCCCCAGCATTTT.

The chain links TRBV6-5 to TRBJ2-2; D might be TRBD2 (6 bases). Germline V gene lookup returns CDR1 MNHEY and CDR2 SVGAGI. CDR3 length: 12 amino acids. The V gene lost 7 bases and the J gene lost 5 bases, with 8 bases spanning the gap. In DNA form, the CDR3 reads TGTGCCAGCAACCGGGGGACCGGGGAGCTGTTTTTT. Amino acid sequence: CASNRGTGELFF.

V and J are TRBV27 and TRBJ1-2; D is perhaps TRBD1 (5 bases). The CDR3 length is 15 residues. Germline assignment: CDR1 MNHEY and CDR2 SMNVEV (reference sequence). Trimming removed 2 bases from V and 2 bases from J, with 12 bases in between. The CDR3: CASSLKGRVNYGYTF. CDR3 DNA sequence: TGTGCCAGCAGTTTAAAGGGCAGGGTAAACTATGGCTACACCTTC.

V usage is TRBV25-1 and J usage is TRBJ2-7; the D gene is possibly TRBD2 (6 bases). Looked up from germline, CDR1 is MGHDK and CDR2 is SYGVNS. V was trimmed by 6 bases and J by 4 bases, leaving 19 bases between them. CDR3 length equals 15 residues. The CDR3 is CASSGTNPGGYEQYF. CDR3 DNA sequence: TGTGCCAGCAGCGGAACGAACCCCGGGGGTTACGAGCAGTACTTC.

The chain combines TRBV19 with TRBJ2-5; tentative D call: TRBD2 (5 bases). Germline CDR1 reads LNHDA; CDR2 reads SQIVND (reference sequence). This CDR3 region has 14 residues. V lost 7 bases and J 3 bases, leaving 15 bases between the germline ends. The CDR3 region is CASTSSRDEETQYF. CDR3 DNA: TGTGCCAGTACCTCCTCCCGGGATGAAGAGACCCAGTACTTC.